The clone carrying this T cell receptor (beta chain) was recorded at least ten times. Germline V gene data show CDR1 as SGHRS and CDR2 as YFSETQ. V was clipped by 1 base and J by 1 base, with 5 bases between them. The CDR3 has 14 residues. This sample stems from a study of response to subunit inactivated influenza vaccine. TCRdb processed the RT-PCR reads anew with MiXCR; each CDR3 protein has one entry. The sample includes 450,000 to 550,000 distinct CDR3 sequences, 25% of them seen just once. This chain connects TRBV5-1 to TRBJ2-2, with D hard to call. This clonotype originated in a man in his forties or fifties who received an inactivated influenza vaccine. The source material was CD4+ T cells sorted from PBMCs, sampled more than 4 days after vaccination. CDR3 sequence reads: CASSLRQNTGELFF. The CDR3 nucleotides read TGCGCCAGCAGCTTGAGGCAGAACACCGGGGAGCTGTTTTTT.